Given below is one TCR beta chain in context. This clone was observed a single time. The specificity of this receptor is unknown. Per-base quality was not reported, and no clone a single base away is much larger than it. Spanning cysteine to phenylalanine, the CDR3 consists of 15 amino acids. The DNA shown is the 45-base CDR3, in frame from base 1. The germline V gene sets CDR1 to ENHRY and CDR2 to SYGVKD. V is reduced by 4 bases and J by 4 bases, leaving a spacing of 16 bases between them. One collaborating source in Seattle enrolled patients while the patients were actively infected and followed the patients over time throughout the course of disease. The collaborating institutions used their own protocols to collect whole blood in K2EDTA tubes. For TCRbeta analysis, collaborator samples were shipped as frozen whole blood, as isolated PBMCs, or as DNA extracted from either sample type. These data are taken from a study of blood T cell repertoires in COVID-19 (dated by TCRdb to about 2020). Regarding the study in general: Samples covering the acute and convalescent phases of COVID-19 were provided by collaborators in the United States, Italy and Spain. The prospective study material was composed of cDNA or gDNA derived from T cells, B-cell-depleted T cells, or PBMCs. The dataset comprised deeply sampled blood TCRbeta repertoires from subjects exposed to, actively infected with, or recovered from COVID-19. The repertoires were released in a freely available public database meant as a resource for research on the immune response to SARS-CoV-2. Samples came from the ongoing ImmuneRACE study (first 160 participants) plus 1,254 subjects from 6 global collaborators. The sample metadata nearly always contained a de-identified subject ID, COVID-19 status, age in years and sex. HLA class I and class II types, where available, came from metadata supplied by the sample provider rather than from assay-based typing. General findings and caveats noted by the study authors: Clinical and demographic metadata were provided uncurated, with the amount varying by source and participant.

TCRbeta CDR3 regions were amplified from genomic DNA by means of the immunoSEQ Assay, a bias-controlled multiplex PCR. Under the source paper's analysis protocol: Within the assay, amplification of reference gene primers was used to estimate how many nucleated cells each sample contained. To quantify the absolute abundance of each unique TCRbeta CDR3 rearrangement, sequence reads were collapsed and filtered. For each sample, productive Simpson clonality was calculated by taking the square root of Simpson's diversity index across productive rearrangements. The clones in this table, taken by TCRdb from immuneACCESS, are in-frame only. Not every clone is retained; where verified, under half of the shortfall comes from an unresolved V gene, and the cause of the rest is unknown. From that table come the V and J calls and clone size; the DNA was used to work out D and trimming. The sample table holds about 240,000 clones, of which 86% were seen once. The ten biggest clones cover 10% to 13% of the sample.

The chain is made from TRBV10-3 and TRBJ1-2; the D gene is perhaps TRBD1, from 6 matching bases. This clonotype was sampled from a woman between 50 and 59 years old with COVID-19, enrolled during active disease. The source material was peripheral blood. The DNA sequence is as follows: TGTGCCATCAGTGTTGGGACAAGGGGAGTCTATGGCTACACCTTC. It translates as CAISVGTRGVYGYTF.